Below, 18 T cell receptor beta chains from the same sample are listed, as sequenced in a study of T cell changes during pregnancy in multiple sclerosis. Assay used: immunoSEQ multiplex PCR; TCRdb lists only in-frame clones, some missing. This sample has about 110,000 clones, with 91% found just once. The input for sequencing was peripheral blood, taken after pregnancy. The receptors stem from a female donor with multiple sclerosis, enrolled in a pregnancy study.

A word on this clone: The identical CDR3 is also encoded by other nucleotide sequences in the sample. The gene calls are TRBV30 and TRBJ2-7; 9 bases match TRBD1. This CDR3 contains 12 residues. Germline V gene data show CDR1 as GTSNPN and CDR2 as SVGIG (reference sequence). V trimming: 5 bases; J trimming: 3 bases; junction bases outside the gene matches: 2. CDR3: CAWGTGSYEQYF. Written as DNA, the CDR3 is TGTGCCTGGGGGACAGGGAGCTACGAGCAGTACTTC.

This chain uses TRBV19 with TRBJ1-1; weak D call: TRBD1 (6 bases). CDR1 LNHDA and CDR2 SQIVND come from the germline V gene (reference sequence). CDR3 size: 15 residues. V lost 6 bases and J 8 bases, leaving 22 bases between the germline ends. CDR3 coding DNA: TGTGCCAGTAGAGAAGAAGGGGGACCTACTTTCGAAGCTTTCTTT. Translation: CASREEGGPTFEAFF.

The gene calls are TRBV9 and TRBJ1-6; D remains unclear. The CDR3 length is 15 residues. The ends were cut back, 0 bases at V and 4 bases at J, with 8 bases in the middle. The germline CDR1 and CDR2 sequences are SGDLS and YYNGEE. The CDR3 sequence is CASSVGEVYNSPLHF. In DNA, the CDR3 is TGTGCCAGCAGCGTAGGGGAGGTGTATAATTCACCCCTCCACTTT.

Points on this clone: Sequence at one end of the junction differs from germline and may be a read error. The chain carries TRBV7-7 and TRBJ1-6, with 10 bases that match TRBD1. CDR3 length equals 15 residues. CDR1 SSHAT and CDR2 FNYEAQ come from the germline V gene (reference sequence). CDR3 amino acids: CASSRDRGGNSPLHF. The CDR3 nucleotides read TGTGCTAGCAGCCGGGACAGGGGAGGAAATTCACCCCTCCACTTT. The full variable domain, with the rest looked up from reference TRBV7-7 and TRBJ1-6, is GAGVSQSPRYKVTKRGQDVTLRCDPISSHATLYWYQQALGQGPEFLTYFNYEAQPDKSGLPSDRFSAERPEGSISTLTIQRTEQRDSAMYRCASSRDRGGNSPLHFGNGTRLTVT.

The chain recombines TRBV18 with TRBJ1-1, with 7 bases fitting TRBD1. J was trimmed by 1 base and V by 2 bases; bases with no gene match: 13. Per germline, CDR1 KGHSH and CDR2 LQKENI. The CDR3 has 18 residues. The CDR3 DNA reads as TGTGCCAGCTCACCAATACGACAGGGATTCGTACAGAACACTGAAGCTTTCTTT. Its protein is CASSPIRQGFVQNTEAFF.

This chain uses TRBV27 with TRBJ1-2, with 12 bases lining up with TRBD1. With V trimmed by 6 bases and J by 4 bases, 6 bases remained unmatched. This CDR3 is 15 amino acids long. Germline assignment: CDR1 MNHEY and CDR2 SMNVEV (reference sequence). The CDR3 sequence is CASSSPGQGAYGYTF. DNA for the CDR3: TGTGCCAGCAGCTCTCCGGGACAGGGGGCCTATGGCTACACCTTC.

CDR3 sequence: CASSPSNSLAGNTIYF. DNA for the CDR3: TGTGCCAGCTCACCAAGCAACTCATTAGCGGGAAACACCATATATTTT. V gene TRBV18 combines with J gene TRBJ1-3, with D unclear. V lost 2 bases and J lost 4, with 15 bases in between. CDR1 is KGHSH and CDR2 is LQKENI in the germline V gene. The CDR3 length is 16 residues.

This clone was observed a handful of times. The gene calls are TRBV7-3 and TRBJ1-1; 7 nucleotides align to TRBD1. The V gene end was trimmed by 5 bases and the J gene end by 6 bases; junction bases not matched to a gene: 9. Germline lookup yields CDR1 SGHTA and CDR2 FQGTGA. This CDR3 spans 14 amino acids. The CDR3 is CASSSRGISAEAFF. CDR3 DNA sequence: TGTGCCAGCAGCAGCAGGGGGATCAGCGCTGAAGCTTTCTTT.

V and J are TRBV6-1 and TRBJ2-2; D uncertain. V lost 0 bases and J 1 base, leaving 6 bases between the germline ends. This CDR3 is built from 15 residues. Looked up from germline, CDR1 is MNHNS and CDR2 is SASEGT. CDR3 loop: CASSEAGLNTGELFF. The CDR3 coding sequence is TGTGCCAGCAGTGAAGCCGGTTTGAACACCGGGGAGCTGTTTTTT.

The J gene is TRBJ2-1, the V gene TRBV10-3, with TRBD1 matching over 8 bases. Trimming at V came to 3 bases and at J to 9 bases, leaving 13 bases not matched to a gene. The germline gives CDR1 ENHRY, CDR2 SYGVKD. The CDR3 loop spans 16 amino acids. The CDR3 DNA follows: TGTGCCATCAGTGACCTGGACAGGGCTAACGTGGGTGAGCAGTTCTTC. It encodes CAISDLDRANVGEQFF.

The V and J genes are TRBV19 and TRBJ2-7; tentatively, D is TRBD1 (6 bases). There are 14 residues in the CDR3. Germline V gene sequence: CDR1 LNHDA, CDR2 SQIVND (reference sequence). Trimming removed 4 bases at V and 7 bases at J, with 17 bases between. CDR3 sequence reads: CASSTPGTPREQYF. CDR3 bases: TGTGCCAGTAGTACCCCGGGGACACCCCGGGAGCAGTACTTC. Full variable domain (outside the CDR3, taken from reference TRBV19 and TRBJ2-7): DGGITQSPKYLFRKEGQNVTLSCEQNLNHDAMYWYRQDPGQGLRLIYYSQIVNDFQKGDIAEGYSVSREKKESFPLTVTSAQKNPTAFYLCASSTPGTPREQYFGPGTRLTVT.

The chain carries TRBV16 and TRBJ2-7; TRBD1 matches at 9 bases. J lost 12 bases, V lost 2 bases, and 17 bases had no gene match. The CDR3 loop spans 16 amino acids. CDR1 and CDR2 from the germline V gene are KGHSY and FQNENV. CDR3 residues: CASSQQPQGAIVVLYF. CDR3 bases: TGTGCCAGCAGCCAACAACCACAGGGGGCTATAGTGGTGCTGTACTTC.

The J gene is TRBJ1-4, the V gene TRBV6-5; the D gene is possibly TRBD1 (5 bases). CDR1 MNHEY and CDR2 SVGAGI come from the germline V gene. The CDR3 has 15 amino acids. The V end was cut by 5 bases, the J end by 7 bases, with 17 bases between. The CDR3 region has the DNA TGTGCCAGCAGTCTAGGGGCCGGACCAGTTGAAAAACTGTTTTTT. Amino acids: CASSLGAGPVEKLFF.

The chain joins TRBV15 to TRBJ2-2; no clear D. CDR3 length: 13 residues. Germline CDR1 reads LNHNV; CDR2 reads YYDKDF (reference sequence). V was cut by 0 bases and J by 6 bases, with 5 bases left in between. CDR3 sequence reads: CATSRDSAGELFF. CDR3 in DNA: TGTGCCACCAGCAGAGATTCGGCCGGGGAGCTGTTTTTT.

V is TRBV6-5 and J is TRBJ2-6; the D gene is possibly TRBD1 (6 bases). Per the germline V gene, CDR1 is MNHEY and CDR2 is SVGAGI. This CDR3 has 15 residues. V lost 2 bases and J 3 bases, leaving 8 bases between the germline ends. The CDR3 DNA follows: TGTGCCAGCAGTTACCAACAGGGTGGGGCCAACGTCCTGACTTTC. This translates into CASSYQQGGANVLTF.

This chain joins TRBV27 and TRBJ2-7; 9 bases agree with TRBD1. The CDR3 extends over 16 amino acids. The V and J ends lost 2 bases and 3 bases, in that order; junction bases with no gene match: 8. Germline V gene lookup returns CDR1 MNHEY and CDR2 SMNVEV (reference sequence). The DNA for the CDR3 is TGTGCCAGCAGTTTAGTGTCGGGACAGGGATTCTACGAGCAGTACTTC. Translating gives CASSLVSGQGFYEQYF.

The chain carries TRBV9 and TRBJ1-4, with a possible D match to TRBD1 (5 bases). CDR3 size: 13 residues. V was shortened by 3 bases and J by 7 bases, with 10 bases between the two germline ends. Germline CDR1 reads SGDLS; CDR2 reads YYNGEE. The CDR3 DNA reads as TGTGCCAGCAGCGGAGGCAGGGCTGAAAAACTGTTTTTT. Translating gives CASSGGRAEKLFF.

J is TRBJ1-5 and V is TRBV7-8; a possible D gene is TRBD1 (5 bases). The V gene lost 3 bases and the J gene lost 4 bases, with 16 bases spanning the gap. Germline CDR1 and CDR2: SGHVS and FQNEAQ. There are 16 residues in the CDR3. Here the CDR3 DNA reads TGTGCCAGCAGCTTCACCTCGACAGAAGCAAATCAGCCCCAGCATTTT. It specifies CASSFTSTEANQPQHF.